The next 7 T cell receptor beta chains were all read from a single sample in a study of cytomegalovirus exposure and HLA in healthy donors. PCR amplification relied on 60 Vbeta primers (plus 13 Jbeta primers). The data were produced by immunoSEQ multiplex PCR, yet TCRdb's version contains in-frame clones alone and is incomplete. The sample includes 150,000 to 180,000 clones, around 79% of them seen just once. The sequenced material came from PBMCs. Receptors were obtained from a man aged 18 to 30 in good health and CMV-seronegative.

Worth noting for this clone: A read error may produce the germline difference seen at one junction end. The chain links TRBV7-9 to TRBJ1-2; 8 bases match TRBD1. Germline assignment: CDR1 SEHNR and CDR2 FQNEAQ (reference sequence). CDR3 length: 15 residues. This CDR3 is CSSSLGRGLDYGYTF. The CDR3 region has the DNA TGTTCCAGCAGCTTGGGCAGGGGGCTAGACTATGGCTACACCTTC.

The chain has TRBV2 and TRBJ1-1; no clear D gene. Germline lookup yields CDR1 SNHLY and CDR2 FYNNEI. The ends were cut back, 6 bases at V and 1 base at J, with 9 bases in the middle. The CDR3 has 13 residues. The CDR3 DNA sequence: TGTGCCAGCAGGGCAGACACGAACACTGAAGCTTTCTTT. Its protein product is CASRADTNTEAFF. Based on the CDR3 plus reference TRBV2 and TRBJ1-1, the full variable domain is EPEVTQTPSHQVTQMGQEVILRCVPISNHLYFYWYRQILGQKVEFLVSFYNNEISEKSEIFDDQFSVERPDGSNFTLKIRSTKLEDSAMYFCASRADTNTEAFFGQGTRLTVV.

The gene calls are TRBV28 and TRBJ2-2, with 9 bases fitting TRBD2. CDR3 length: 17 residues. Germline CDR1 is MDHEN and CDR2 is SYDVKM. V lost 5 bases and J lost 8; bases outside the gene matches: 15. The CDR3 reads CASSNMPGLAFLGELFF. For the CDR3, the DNA is TGTGCCAGCAGTAATATGCCGGGACTAGCTTTTTTGGGGGAGCTGTTTTTT.

This clone was seen more than once but under ten times. V and J are TRBV28 and TRBJ2-5, with D maybe TRBD2 (5 bases). Germline values: CDR1 MDHEN, CDR2 SYDVKM. Trimming took off 5 bases at V and 4 bases at J, with 11 bases between the two ends. This CDR3 has 13 amino acids. Here the CDR3 reads CASSPWTGETQYF. CDR3 DNA: TGTGCCAGCAGTCCCTGGACTGGAGAGACCCAGTACTTC. Filled out from reference TRBV28 and TRBJ2-5, the complete variable domain reads DVKVTQSSRYLVKRTGEKVFLECVQDMDHENMFWYRQDPGLGLRLIYFSYDVKMKEKGDIPEGYSVSREKKERFSLILESASTNQTSMYLCASSPWTGETQYFGPGTRLLVL.

The chain employs TRBV27 and TRBJ2-7, with D possibly matching TRBD2 (6 bases). The CDR3 has 13 residues. V lost 5 bases and J 2 bases, leaving 10 bases between the germline ends. Germline V gives CDR1 MNHEY, CDR2 SMNVEV (reference sequence). CDR3 sequence (DNA): TGTGCCAGCAGTATCGGGGGTACCTACGAGCAGTACTTC. It is translated as CASSIGGTYEQYF.

The chain carries TRBV19 and TRBJ1-1; possibly TRBD1 for D (5 bases). The CDR3 totals 13 residues. From germline, CDR1 is LNHDA and CDR2 SQIVND (reference sequence). The V end was cut by 7 bases, the J end by 0 bases, with 9 bases between. CDR3 sequence: CASNTGMNTEAFF. DNA of the CDR3: TGTGCCAGTAACACAGGAATGAACACTGAAGCTTTCTTT.

This clone was seen only once. The V call is TRBV5-5, the J call TRBJ1-1; D unclear. CDR3 length: 13 residues. Deletions cut 1 base from V and 1 base from J, with 5 bases between. Germline CDR1 is SGHKS and CDR2 is YYEKEE (reference sequence). In DNA, the CDR3 is TGTGCCAGCAGCTTGATAGCGAACACTGAAGCTTTCTTT. This sequence encodes CASSLIANTEAFF.